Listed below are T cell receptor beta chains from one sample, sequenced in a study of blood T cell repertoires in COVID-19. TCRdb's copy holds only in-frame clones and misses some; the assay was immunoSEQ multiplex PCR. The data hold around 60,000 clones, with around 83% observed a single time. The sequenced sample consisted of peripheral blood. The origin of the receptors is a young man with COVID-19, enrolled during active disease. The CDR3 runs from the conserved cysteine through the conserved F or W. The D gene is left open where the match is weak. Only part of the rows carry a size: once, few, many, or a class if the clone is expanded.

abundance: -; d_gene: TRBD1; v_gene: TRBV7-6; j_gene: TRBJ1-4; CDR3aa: CASSPLTGGDNEKLFF; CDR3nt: TGTGCCAGCAGCCCCCTGACAGGGGGTGATAATGAAAAACTGTTTTTT
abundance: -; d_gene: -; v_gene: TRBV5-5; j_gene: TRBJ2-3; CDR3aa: CASSLVLGGADTQYF; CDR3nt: TGTGCCAGCAGCTTGGTTTTGGGCGGGGCAGATACGCAGTATTTT
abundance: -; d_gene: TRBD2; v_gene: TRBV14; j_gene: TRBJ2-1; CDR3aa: CASSQDALLAGHNEQFF; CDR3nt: TGTGCCAGCAGCCAAGACGCCCTACTAGCGGGGCACAATGAGCAGTTCTTC
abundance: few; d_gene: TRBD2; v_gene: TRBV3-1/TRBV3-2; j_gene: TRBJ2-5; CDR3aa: CASSQAGGAGGGETQYF; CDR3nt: TGTGCCAGCAGCCAAGCCGGAGGGGCGGGGGGAGGAGAGACCCAGTACTTC
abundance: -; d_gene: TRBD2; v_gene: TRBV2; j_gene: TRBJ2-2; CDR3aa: CASNLAGANTGELFF; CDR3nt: TGTGCCAGCAATCTAGCGGGAGCAAACACCGGGGAGCTGTTTTTT
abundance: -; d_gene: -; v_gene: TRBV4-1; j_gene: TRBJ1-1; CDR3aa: CASSRHENTEAFF; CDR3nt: TGCGCCAGCAGCAGACACGAGAACACTGAAGCTTTCTTT
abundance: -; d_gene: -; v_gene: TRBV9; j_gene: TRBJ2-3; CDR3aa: CASSVDTGGTDTQYF; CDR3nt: TGTGCCAGCAGCGTAGATACAGGAGGCACAGATACGCAGTATTTT
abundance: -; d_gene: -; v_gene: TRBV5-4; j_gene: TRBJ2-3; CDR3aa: CASSLLGGTSTDTQYF; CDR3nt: TGTGCCAGCAGCTTGTTGGGCGGGACTAGCACAGATACGCAGTATTTT
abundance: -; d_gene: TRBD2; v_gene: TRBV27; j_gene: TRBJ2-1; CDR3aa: CASKPQREGYNEQFF; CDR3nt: TGTGCCAGCAAACCTCAGCGGGAGGGGTACAATGAGCAGTTCTTC
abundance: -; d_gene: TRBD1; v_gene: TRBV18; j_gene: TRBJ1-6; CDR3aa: CASSDRTGDSPLHF; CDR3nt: TGTGCCAGCTCAGATCGGACAGGGGATTCACCCCTCCACTTT
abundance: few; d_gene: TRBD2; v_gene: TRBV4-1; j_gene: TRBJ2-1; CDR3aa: CASSQSSSGRIYNEQFF; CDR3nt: TGCGCCAGCAGTCAAAGTAGTAGCGGGAGGATATACAATGAGCAGTTCTTC
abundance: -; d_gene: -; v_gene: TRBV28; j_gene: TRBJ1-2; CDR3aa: CASSPGGNYGYTF; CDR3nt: TGTGCCAGCAGTCCGGGGGGAAACTATGGCTACACCTTC
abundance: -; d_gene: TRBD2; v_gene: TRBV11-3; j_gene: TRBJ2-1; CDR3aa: CASSFLAGLYEQFF; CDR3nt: TGTGCCAGCAGCTTCCTAGCGGGACTCTATGAGCAGTTCTTC
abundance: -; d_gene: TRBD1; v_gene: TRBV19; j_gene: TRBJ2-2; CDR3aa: CASSSGQATGELFF; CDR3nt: TGTGCCAGTAGTTCCGGACAGGCCACCGGGGAGCTGTTTTTT
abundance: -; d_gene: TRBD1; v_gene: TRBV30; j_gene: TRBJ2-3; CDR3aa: CAWSVDRGGLVGTQYF; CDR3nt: TGTGCCTGGAGCGTCGACAGGGGGGGTCTGGTCGGTACGCAGTATTTT
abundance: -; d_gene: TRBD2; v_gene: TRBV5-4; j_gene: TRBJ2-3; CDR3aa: CASSTGLAGSTDTQYF; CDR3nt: TGTGCCAGCAGCACGGGACTAGCGGGGAGCACAGATACGCAGTATTTT
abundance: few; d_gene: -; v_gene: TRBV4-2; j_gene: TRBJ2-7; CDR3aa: CASSQGGGRVYEQYF; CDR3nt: TGTGCCAGCAGCCAAGGCGGGGGCCGCGTCTACGAGCAGTACTTC
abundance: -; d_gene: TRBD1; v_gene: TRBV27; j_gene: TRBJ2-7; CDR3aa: CASRAGTGVFEQYF; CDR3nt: TGTGCCAGCAGGGCCGGGACAGGGGTCTTCGAGCAGTACTTC
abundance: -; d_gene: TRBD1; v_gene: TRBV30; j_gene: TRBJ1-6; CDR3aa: CAWDRVNSPLHF; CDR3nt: TGTGCCTGGGACAGGGTTAATTCACCCCTCCACTTT